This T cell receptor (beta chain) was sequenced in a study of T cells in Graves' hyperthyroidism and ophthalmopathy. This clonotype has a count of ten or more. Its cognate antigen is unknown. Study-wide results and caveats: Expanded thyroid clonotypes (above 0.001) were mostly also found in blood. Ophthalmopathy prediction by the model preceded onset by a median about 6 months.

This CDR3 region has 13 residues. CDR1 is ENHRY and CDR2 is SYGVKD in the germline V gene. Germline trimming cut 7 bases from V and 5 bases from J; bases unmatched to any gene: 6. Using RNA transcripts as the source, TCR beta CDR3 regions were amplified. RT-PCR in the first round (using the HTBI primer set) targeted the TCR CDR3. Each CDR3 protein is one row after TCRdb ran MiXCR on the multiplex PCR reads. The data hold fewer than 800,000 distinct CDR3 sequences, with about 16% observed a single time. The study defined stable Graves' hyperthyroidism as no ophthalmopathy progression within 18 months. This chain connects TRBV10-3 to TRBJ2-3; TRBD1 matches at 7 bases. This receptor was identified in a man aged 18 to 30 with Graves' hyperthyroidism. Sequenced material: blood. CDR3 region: CAINRGELDTQYF. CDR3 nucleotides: TGTGCCATCAACAGGGGCGAGTTAGATACGCAGTATTTT.